This T cell receptor (beta chain) was sequenced during a study of persistence of HIV-infected CD4 T cells. Across the whole study: Multiple blood draws of up to 180 mL, except a couple of donors with single leukapheresis.

Comment on this clone: Its antigen is unknown.

Sequencing used immunoSEQ version 4 in survey mode. The protocol was immunoSEQ multiplex PCR, while the TCRdb copy is restricted to in-frame clones and leaves out a portion. The data hold thousands of clones, with roughly 60% observed a single time. Cells were stimulated with CMV-infected fibroblast lysates at approximately 10 ug/mL. Responding CD4+ T cells were sorted by upregulation of both CD40 ligand and CD69. Broader study findings: Degenerate expanded CDR3beta sequences were enriched among CMV- and Gag-responding cells.

Germline loops: CDR1 LNHDA, CDR2 SQIVND (reference sequence). This CDR3 region has 14 residues. V was trimmed by 2 bases and J by 2 bases, leaving 9 bases between them. The origin of this receptor is an adult man with HIV who was CMV-seropositive. V gene TRBV19 combines with J gene TRBJ1-2, with a weak D call TRBD1 (5 bases). The specimen comprised CD4+ T cells sorted from PBMCs after roughly 18-hour stimulation, sampled from a patient who received antiretroviral therapy. The CDR3 DNA follows: TGTGCCAGTAGTATAAGACAGCAGAACTATGGCTACACCTTC. This sequence encodes CASSIRQQNYGYTF.